The clone carrying this TCR beta chain has just a few counts. Its antigen is unidentified. The data were obtained in a study of T cells in Graves' hyperthyroidism and ophthalmopathy. Regarding the study as a whole: In the blood, most expanded thyroid clonotypes above 0.001 appeared as well. Ophthalmopathy was separated from stable hyperthyroidism by a 13 V-J model.

This CDR3 contains 15 residues. Germline V gene sequence: CDR1 MNHEY, CDR2 SMNVEV (reference sequence). Trimming stripped 5 bases from V and 3 bases from J, with 16 bases between. TCR beta CDR3 regions were amplified from RNA transcripts. An initial round of RT-PCR targeting the TCR CDR3 relied on the HTBI primer set. TCRdb reprocessed the multiplex PCR reads via MiXCR and lists one record per CDR3 protein. The sample holds about 580,000 distinct CDR3 sequences, 40% to 55% seen once. Aged 18 to 65, the patients had hyperthyroidism that was newly diagnosed and had lasted under 2 months. The chain links TRBV27 to TRBJ2-5; D might be TRBD1 (6 bases). Sequenced input: peripheral blood or thyroid tissue (not recorded which). This TCR derives from a woman aged 18-29 years with Graves' hyperthyroidism. The CDR3 DNA sequence: TGTGCCAGCAGTCTTCTTTCGGACAGAAAAGAGACCCAGTACTTC. Encoded protein: CASSLLSDRKETQYF.